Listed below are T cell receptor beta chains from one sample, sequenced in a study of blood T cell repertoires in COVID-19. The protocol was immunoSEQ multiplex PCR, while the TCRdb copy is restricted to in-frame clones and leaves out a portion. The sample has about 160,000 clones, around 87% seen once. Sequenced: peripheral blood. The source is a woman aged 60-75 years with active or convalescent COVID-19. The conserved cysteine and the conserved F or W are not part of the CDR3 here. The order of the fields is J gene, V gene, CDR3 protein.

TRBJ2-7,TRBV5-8,ASSLGTGPYEQY
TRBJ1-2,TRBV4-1,ASSNRNPNYGYT
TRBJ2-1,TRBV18,ASSRQPVNEQF
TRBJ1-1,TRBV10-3,AISESRTGGNEAF
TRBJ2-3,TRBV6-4,ASSDRPGLYTDTQY
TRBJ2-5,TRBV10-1,ASSENQGPQETQY
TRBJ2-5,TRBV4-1,ASSKGGQRQETQY
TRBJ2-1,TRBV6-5,ASSSGLYNEQF
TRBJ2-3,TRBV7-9,ASSSSDYPRFTDTQY
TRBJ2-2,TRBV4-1,ASSRRGPGLENTGELF
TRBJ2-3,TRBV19,ASSTQTGFADTQY
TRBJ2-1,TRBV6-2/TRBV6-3,ASSYSDRDHYNEQF
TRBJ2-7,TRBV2,ASSLGPGQAGYEQY
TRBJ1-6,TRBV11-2,ASQGFYNSPLH
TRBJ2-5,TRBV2,ASSGEVRGY
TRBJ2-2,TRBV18,ASSLHPGGTTGELF
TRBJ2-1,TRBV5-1,ASVRTGGLNYNEQF
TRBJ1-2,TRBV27,ASSAEGQVYGYT
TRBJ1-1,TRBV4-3,ASSRDRDTEAF
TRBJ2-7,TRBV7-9,ASQRAGGPHEQY
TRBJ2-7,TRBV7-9,ASSSGTYSYEQY
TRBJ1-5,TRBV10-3,AITESGGRNQPQH
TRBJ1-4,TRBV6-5,AIADRGIEKLF
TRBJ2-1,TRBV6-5,ASSGRGVNNEQF
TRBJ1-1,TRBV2,ASRPRQGTIAEAF
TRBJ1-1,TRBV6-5,ASTHSGSGSF
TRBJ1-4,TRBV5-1,ASKSGTGWEKLF
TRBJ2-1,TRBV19,ATKRGASGESYNEQF
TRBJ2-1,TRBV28,ASTSSLGGSNNEQF
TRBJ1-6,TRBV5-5,ASSSSPGAYNSPLH
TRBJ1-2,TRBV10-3,AISDVLLPGYT
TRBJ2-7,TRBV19,ASSISGVTYEQY
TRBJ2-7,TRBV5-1,ASSLVWQDSYEQY
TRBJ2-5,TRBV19,ASSITGNQETQY
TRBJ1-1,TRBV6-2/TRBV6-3,ASSYPVWVSGDTEAF
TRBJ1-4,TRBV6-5,ASSYSPNEKLF
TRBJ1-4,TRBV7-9,ASSYGQGGEKLF
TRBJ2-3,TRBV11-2,ASSLAPTSYTQY
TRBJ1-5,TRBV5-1,ASSLVPGQPQH
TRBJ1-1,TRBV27,ASRAEMNTEAF
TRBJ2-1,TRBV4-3,ASSRGGSSFNEQF
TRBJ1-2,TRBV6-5,ASHPGQGYGYT
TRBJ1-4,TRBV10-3,AISGSTNEKLF
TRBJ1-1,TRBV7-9,ASSLQGYGDTEAF
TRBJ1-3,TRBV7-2,ASSLDRGRTIY
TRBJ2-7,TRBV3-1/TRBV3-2,ASSLATGRVEQY
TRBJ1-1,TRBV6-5,ASSLTGVLTEAF
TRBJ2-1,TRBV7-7,ASSLLVSSAGGRIGEQF
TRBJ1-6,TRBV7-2,ASSLAQGYNSPLH
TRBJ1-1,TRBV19,ASSPSWNTEAF
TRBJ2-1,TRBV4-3,ASSQDSGTTFNEQF
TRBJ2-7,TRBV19,ASSSIRDRATYEQY
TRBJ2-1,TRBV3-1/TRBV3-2,ASSQRTGGEYNEQF